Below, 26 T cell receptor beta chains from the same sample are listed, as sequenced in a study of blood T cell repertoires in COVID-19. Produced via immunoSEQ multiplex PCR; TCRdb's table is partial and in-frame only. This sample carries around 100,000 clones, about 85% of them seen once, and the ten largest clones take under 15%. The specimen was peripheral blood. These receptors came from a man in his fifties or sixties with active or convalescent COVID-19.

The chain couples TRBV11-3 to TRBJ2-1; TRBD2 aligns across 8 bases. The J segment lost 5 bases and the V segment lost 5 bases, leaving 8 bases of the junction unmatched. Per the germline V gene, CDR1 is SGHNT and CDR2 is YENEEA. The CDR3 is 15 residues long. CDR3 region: CASSPGAGAHNEQFF. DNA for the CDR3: TGTGCCAGCAGCCCCGGAGCGGGAGCCCACAATGAGCAGTTCTTC.

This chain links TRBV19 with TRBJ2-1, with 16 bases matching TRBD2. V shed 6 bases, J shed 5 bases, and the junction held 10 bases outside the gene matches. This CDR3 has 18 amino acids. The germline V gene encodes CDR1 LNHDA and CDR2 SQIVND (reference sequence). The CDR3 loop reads CASRRSGTSGRADNEQFF. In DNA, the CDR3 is TGTGCCAGTAGACGATCCGGGACTAGCGGGAGGGCCGACAATGAGCAGTTCTTC.

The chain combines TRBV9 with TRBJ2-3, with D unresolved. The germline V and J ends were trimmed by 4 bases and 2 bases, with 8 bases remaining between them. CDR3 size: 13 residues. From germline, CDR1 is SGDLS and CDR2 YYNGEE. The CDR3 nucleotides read TGTGCCAGCAGCCCGACATCCACAGATACGCAGTATTTT. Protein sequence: CASSPTSTDTQYF.

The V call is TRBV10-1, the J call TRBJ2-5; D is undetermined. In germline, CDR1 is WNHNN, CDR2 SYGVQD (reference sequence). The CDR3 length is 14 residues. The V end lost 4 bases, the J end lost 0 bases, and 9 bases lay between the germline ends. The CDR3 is CASSGVRDQETQYF. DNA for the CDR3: TGCGCCAGCAGTGGTGTCCGTGACCAAGAGACCCAGTACTTC.

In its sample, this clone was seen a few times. CDR3 nucleotides: TGTGCCAGCAGCCTCGAACAGGGGGCGTTTCAGCCCCAGCATTTT. It translates to CASSLEQGAFQPQHF. The chain links TRBV4-2 to TRBJ1-5; 9 nucleotides match TRBD1. V lost 4 bases and J lost 6; bases outside the gene matches: 7. Germline V gives CDR1 LGHNA, CDR2 YNFKEQ. The CDR3 is made up of 15 amino acids.

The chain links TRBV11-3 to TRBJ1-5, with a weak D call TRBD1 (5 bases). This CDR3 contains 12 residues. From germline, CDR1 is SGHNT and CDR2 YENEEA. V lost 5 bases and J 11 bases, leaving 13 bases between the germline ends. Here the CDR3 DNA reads TGTGCCAGCAGCCCACCGGGGGGAGCCCAGCATTTT. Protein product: CASSPPGGAQHF.

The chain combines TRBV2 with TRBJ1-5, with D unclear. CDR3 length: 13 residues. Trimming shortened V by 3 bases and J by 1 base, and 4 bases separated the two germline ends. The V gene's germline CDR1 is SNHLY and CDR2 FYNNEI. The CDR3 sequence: CASSDESNQPQHF. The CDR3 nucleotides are TGTGCCAGCAGTGATGAGAGCAATCAGCCCCAGCATTTT.

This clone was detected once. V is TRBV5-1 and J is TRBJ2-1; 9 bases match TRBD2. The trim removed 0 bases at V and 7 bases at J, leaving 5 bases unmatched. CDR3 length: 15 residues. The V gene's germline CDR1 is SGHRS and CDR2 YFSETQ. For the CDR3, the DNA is TGCGCCAGCAGCTTGGAATTAGCGGGAGATAATGAGCAGTTCTTC. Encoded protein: CASSLELAGDNEQFF. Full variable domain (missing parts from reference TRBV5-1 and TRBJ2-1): KAGVTQTPRYLIKTRGQQVTLSCSPISGHRSVSWYQQTPGQGLQFLFEYFSETQRNKGNFPGRFSGRQFSNSRSEMNVSTLELGDSALYLCASSLELAGDNEQFFGPGTRLTVL.

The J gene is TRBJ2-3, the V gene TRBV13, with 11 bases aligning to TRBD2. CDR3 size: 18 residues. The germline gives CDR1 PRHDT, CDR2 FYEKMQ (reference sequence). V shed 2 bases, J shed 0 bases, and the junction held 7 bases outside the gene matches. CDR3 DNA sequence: TGTGCCAGCAGCTTAATTGGGACTAGCGGTACTAGCACAGATACGCAGTATTTT. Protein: CASSLIGTSGTSTDTQYF. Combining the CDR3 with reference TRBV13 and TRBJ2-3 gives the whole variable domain AAGVIQSPRHLIKEKRETATLKCYPIPRHDTVYWYQQGPGQDPQFLISFYEKMQSDKGSIPDRFSAQQFSDYHSELNMSSLELGDSALYFCASSLIGTSGTSTDTQYFGPGTRLTVL.

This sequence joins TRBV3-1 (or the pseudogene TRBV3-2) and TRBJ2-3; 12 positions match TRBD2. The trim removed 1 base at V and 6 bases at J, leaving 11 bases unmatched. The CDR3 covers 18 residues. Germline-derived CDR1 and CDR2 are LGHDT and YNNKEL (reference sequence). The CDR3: CASSQGATSGGQEDTQYF. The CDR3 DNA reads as TGTGCCAGCAGCCAAGGGGCTACTAGCGGGGGGCAGGAGGATACGCAGTATTTT.

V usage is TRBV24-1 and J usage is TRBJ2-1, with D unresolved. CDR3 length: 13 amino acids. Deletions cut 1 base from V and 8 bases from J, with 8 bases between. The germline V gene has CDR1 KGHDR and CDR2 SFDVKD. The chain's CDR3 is CATSDLAGYEQFF. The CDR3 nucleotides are TGTGCCACCAGTGATTTAGCAGGCTATGAGCAGTTCTTC.

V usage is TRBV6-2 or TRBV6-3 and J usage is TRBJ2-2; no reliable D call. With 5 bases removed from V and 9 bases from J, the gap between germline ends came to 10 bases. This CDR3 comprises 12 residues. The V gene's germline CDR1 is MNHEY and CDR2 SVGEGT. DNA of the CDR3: TGTGCCAGCAGTACCACTATGAGGGAGCTGTTTTTT. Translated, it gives CASSTTMRELFF.

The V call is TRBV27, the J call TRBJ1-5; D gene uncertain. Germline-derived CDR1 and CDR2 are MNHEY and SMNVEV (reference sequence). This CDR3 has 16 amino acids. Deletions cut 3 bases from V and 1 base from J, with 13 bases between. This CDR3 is CASSLMDPGSNQPQHF. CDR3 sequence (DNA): TGTGCCAGCAGTTTGATGGACCCGGGAAGCAATCAGCCCCAGCATTTT.

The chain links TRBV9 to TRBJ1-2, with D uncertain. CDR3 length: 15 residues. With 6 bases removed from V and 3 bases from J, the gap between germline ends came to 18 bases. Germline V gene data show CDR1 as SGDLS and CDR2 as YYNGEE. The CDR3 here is CASTFARVGHYGYTF. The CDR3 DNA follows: TGTGCCAGCACCTTCGCCAGAGTTGGGCACTATGGCTACACCTTC.

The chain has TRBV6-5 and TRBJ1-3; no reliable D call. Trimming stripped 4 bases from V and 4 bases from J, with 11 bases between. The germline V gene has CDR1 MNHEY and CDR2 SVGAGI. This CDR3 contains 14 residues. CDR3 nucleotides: TGTGCCAGCAGTTCCCCCCGGGAGGGAAACACCATATATTTT. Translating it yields CASSSPREGNTIYF.

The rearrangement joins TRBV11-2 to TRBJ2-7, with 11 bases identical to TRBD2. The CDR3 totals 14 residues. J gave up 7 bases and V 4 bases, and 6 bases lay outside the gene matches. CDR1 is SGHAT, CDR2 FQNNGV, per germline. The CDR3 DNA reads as TGTGCCAGCAGCTCCATAGCGGGAGGGCTTGAGCAGTACTTC. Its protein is CASSSIAGGLEQYF.

The CDR3 DNA reads as TGCGCCAGCAGCTTGGGGCTGATAGCGGGAGGAGGAGAGACCCAGTACTTC. Its translation is CASSLGLIAGGGETQYF. This chain links TRBV5-1 with TRBJ2-5, with 10 bases lining up with TRBD2. The junction had 9 bases not matched to a gene; V was cut back by 0 bases and J by 4 bases. The V gene's germline CDR1 is SGHRS and CDR2 YFSETQ. CDR3 length equals 17 residues. The full variable domain, with the rest looked up from reference TRBV5-1 and TRBJ2-5, is KAGVTQTPRYLIKTRGQQVTLSCSPISGHRSVSWYQQTPGQGLQFLFEYFSETQRNKGNFPGRFSGRQFSNSRSEMNVSTLELGDSALYLCASSLGLIAGGGETQYFGPGTRLLVL.

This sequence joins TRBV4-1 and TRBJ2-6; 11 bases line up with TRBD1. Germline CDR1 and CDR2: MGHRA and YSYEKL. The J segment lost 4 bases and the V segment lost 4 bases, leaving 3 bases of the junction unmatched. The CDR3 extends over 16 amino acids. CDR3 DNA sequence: TGCGCCAGCAGCCGAGGACAGGGGGCCGGGGCCAACGTCCTGACTTTC. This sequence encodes CASSRGQGAGANVLTF.

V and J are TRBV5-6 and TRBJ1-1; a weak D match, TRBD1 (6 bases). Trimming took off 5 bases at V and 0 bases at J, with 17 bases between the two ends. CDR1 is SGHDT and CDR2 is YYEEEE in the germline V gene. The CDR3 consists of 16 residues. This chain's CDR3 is CASSPGHGRMNTEAFF. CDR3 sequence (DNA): TGTGCCAGCAGTCCGGGACACGGAAGAATGAACACTGAAGCTTTCTTT.

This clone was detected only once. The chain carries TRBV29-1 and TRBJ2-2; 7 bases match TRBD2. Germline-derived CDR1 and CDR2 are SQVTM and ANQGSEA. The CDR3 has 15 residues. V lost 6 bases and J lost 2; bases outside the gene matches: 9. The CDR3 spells CSVEFGTINTGELFF. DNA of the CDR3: TGCAGCGTCGAATTCGGGACTATAAACACCGGGGAGCTGTTTTTT.

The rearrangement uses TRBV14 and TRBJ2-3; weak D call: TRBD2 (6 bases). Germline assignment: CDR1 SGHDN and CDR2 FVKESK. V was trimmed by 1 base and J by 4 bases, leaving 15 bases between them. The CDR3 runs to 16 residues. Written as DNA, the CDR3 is TGTGCCAGCAGCCAAGGATTGACTAGTCAGGCAGATACGCAGTATTTT. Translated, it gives CASSQGLTSQADTQYF.

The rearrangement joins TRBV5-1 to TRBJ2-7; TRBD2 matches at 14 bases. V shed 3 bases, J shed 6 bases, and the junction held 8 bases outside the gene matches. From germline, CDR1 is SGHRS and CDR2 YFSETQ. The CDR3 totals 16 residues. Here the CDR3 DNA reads TGCGCCAGCAGCTGGGAAGGGACTAGCGGGAGTTCCGAGCAGTACTTC. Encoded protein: CASSWEGTSGSSEQYF.

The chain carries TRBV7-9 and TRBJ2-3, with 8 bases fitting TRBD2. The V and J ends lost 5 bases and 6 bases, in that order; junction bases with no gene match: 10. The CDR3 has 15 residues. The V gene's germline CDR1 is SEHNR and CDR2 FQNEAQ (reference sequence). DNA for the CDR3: TGTGCCAGCAGCCGAACTAGCGGAGGGGATGATACGCAGTATTTT. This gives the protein CASSRTSGGDDTQYF. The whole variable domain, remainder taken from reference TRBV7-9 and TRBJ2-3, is DTGVSQNPRHKITKRGQNVTFRCDPISEHNRLYWYRQTLGQGPEFLTYFQNEAQLEKSRLLSDRFSAERPKGSFSTLEIQRTEQGDSAMYLCASSRTSGGDDTQYFGPGTRLTVL.

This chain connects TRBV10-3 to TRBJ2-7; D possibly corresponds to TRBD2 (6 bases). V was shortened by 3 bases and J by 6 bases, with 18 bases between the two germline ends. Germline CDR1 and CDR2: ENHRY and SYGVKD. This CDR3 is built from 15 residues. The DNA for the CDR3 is TGTGCCATCAGTGACCGGACCGGGGGAGAATCCGAGCAGTACTTC. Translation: CAISDRTGGESEQYF.

CDR3 loop: CATQWAGSGTGELFF. CDR3 DNA: TGTGCCACCCAGTGGGCAGGGTCGGGCACCGGGGAGCTGTTTTTT. The chain is built from TRBV15 and TRBJ2-2, with D possibly being TRBD1 (5 bases). The germline V gene encodes CDR1 LNHNV and CDR2 YYDKDF (reference sequence). V shed 8 bases and J shed 4 bases, with 17 bases lying between them. The CDR3 consists of 15 residues.

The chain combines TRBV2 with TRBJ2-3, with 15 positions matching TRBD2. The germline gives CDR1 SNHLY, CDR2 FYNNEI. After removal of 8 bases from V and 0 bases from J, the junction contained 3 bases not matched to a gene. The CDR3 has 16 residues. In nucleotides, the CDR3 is TGTGCCAGCCGGGGACTAGCGGGAGGAAGCACAGATACGCAGTATTTT. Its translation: CASRGLAGGSTDTQYF.